These T cell receptor beta chains were read from a single sample in a study of shared clonotypes between healthy human individuals. Profiled with immunoSEQ multiplex PCR; TCRdb holds only in-frame clones, not every one. Found here are 2 million to 2.5 million clones, over 85% of them singletons; the top ten hold 0.35% to 0.5%. Sequencing used naive CD4+ T cells from PBMCs. The receptors were sampled from a man aged 18 to 35 in good health. Some clones in this sample may be carry-over from other donors' samples. CDR3s include the opening cysteine and the closing phenylalanine or tryptophan. Each record gives: clone size, D gene, J gene, V gene, CDR3 DNA, CDR3 protein. The D gene is left open where the match is weak. The listing skips clone size in some rows; elsewhere it reads once, few, many or a size class.

clone size: -
D gene: TRBD1
J gene: TRBJ1-2
V gene: TRBV27
CDR3 DNA: TGTGCCAGCAGTGGGATGGGGACAGGGGCCCTCTATGGCTACACCTTC
CDR3 protein: CASSGMGTGALYGYTF

clone size: -
D gene: -
J gene: TRBJ2-1
V gene: TRBV18
CDR3 DNA: TGTGCCAGCTCACCACTGGTCGGCGCGACGCAGTTCTTC
CDR3 protein: CASSPLVGATQFF

clone size: -
D gene: -
J gene: TRBJ1-2
V gene: TRBV7-9
CDR3 DNA: TGTGCCAGCAGCGCAATAAAGGGTGGCTACACCTTC
CDR3 protein: CASSAIKGGYTF

clone size: -
D gene: -
J gene: TRBJ2-3
V gene: TRBV4-3
CDR3 DNA: TGCGCCAGCAGCAGGACAGACGGGCGAGATACGCAGTATTTT
CDR3 protein: CASSRTDGRDTQYF

clone size: -
D gene: -
J gene: TRBJ2-1
V gene: TRBV5-4
CDR3 DNA: TGTGCCAGCAGCTTGAGAAGCGGCTCCTACAATGAGCAGTTCTTC
CDR3 protein: CASSLRSGSYNEQFF

clone size: -
D gene: -
J gene: TRBJ2-7
V gene: TRBV7-9
CDR3 DNA: TGTGCCAGCACCCATTGGGGGGACAGCTCCTACGAGCAGTACTTC
CDR3 protein: CASTHWGDSSYEQYF

clone size: once
D gene: -
J gene: TRBJ2-5
V gene: TRBV2
CDR3 DNA: TGTGCCAGCAGGTACTTTTCTGAAGAGACCCAGTACTTC
CDR3 protein: CASRYFSEETQYF

clone size: -
D gene: -
J gene: TRBJ2-5
V gene: TRBV7-8
CDR3 DNA: TGTGCCAGCGCGAGTTACCAAGAGACCCAGTACTTC
CDR3 protein: CASASYQETQYF

clone size: -
D gene: TRBD1
J gene: TRBJ2-2
V gene: TRBV28
CDR3 DNA: TGTGCCAGCAGGGGACAGGCTGCGAACACCGGGGAGCTGTTTTTT
CDR3 protein: CASRGQAANTGELFF

clone size: -
D gene: TRBD2
J gene: TRBJ2-7
V gene: TRBV4-3
CDR3 DNA: TGCGCCAGCAGCCAAGATAGACCTAGCGGGAGCTACTACGAGCAGTACTTC
CDR3 protein: CASSQDRPSGSYYEQYF

clone size: -
D gene: -
J gene: TRBJ1-4
V gene: TRBV30
CDR3 DNA: TGTGCCTGGAATGAAGGAAGAGGGGCTGGGAAAAAACTGTTTTTT
CDR3 protein: CAWNEGRGAGKKLFF

clone size: -
D gene: TRBD2
J gene: TRBJ2-7
V gene: TRBV29-1
CDR3 DNA: TGCAGCGTTGAAGAGGGGGGGACCTACGAGCAGTACTTC
CDR3 protein: CSVEEGGTYEQYF

clone size: -
D gene: -
J gene: TRBJ1-3
V gene: TRBV2
CDR3 DNA: TGTGCCAGCAGTGATAGAAGGGGATCTCTGGGAAACACCATATATTTT
CDR3 protein: CASSDRRGSLGNTIYF

clone size: -
D gene: -
J gene: TRBJ1-6
V gene: TRBV5-1
CDR3 DNA: TGCGCCAGCAGCTTGATGATCTTTAATTCACCCCTCCACTTT
CDR3 protein: CASSLMIFNSPLHF

clone size: -
D gene: -
J gene: TRBJ2-1
V gene: TRBV18
CDR3 DNA: TGTGCCAGCTCACCCTCAGCGGACGGGAATGGGGAGCAGTTCTTC
CDR3 protein: CASSPSADGNGEQFF

clone size: -
D gene: -
J gene: TRBJ1-5
V gene: TRBV7-8
CDR3 DNA: TGTGCCAGCAGCCTTAGTGGGACGCGAGATACTCAGCCCCAGCATTTT
CDR3 protein: CASSLSGTRDTQPQHF

clone size: -
D gene: -
J gene: TRBJ2-3
V gene: TRBV5-1
CDR3 DNA: TGCGCCAGCGCCCCAGGGGTAGATACGCAGTATTTT
CDR3 protein: CASAPGVDTQYF

clone size: -
D gene: -
J gene: TRBJ2-1
V gene: TRBV9
CDR3 DNA: TGTGCCAGCAGCGTAGCTTCCTGGAATGAGCAGTTCTTC
CDR3 protein: CASSVASWNEQFF

clone size: -
D gene: TRBD2
J gene: TRBJ2-2
V gene: TRBV19
CDR3 DNA: TGTGCCAGTAGTCCAGGGACTAGCACCGGGGAGCTGTTTTTT
CDR3 protein: CASSPGTSTGELFF

clone size: -
D gene: -
J gene: TRBJ2-7
V gene: TRBV27
CDR3 DNA: TGTGCCAGCAGTGCCCTAGCTAGTACAGCATTCTCCTACGAGCAGTACTTC
CDR3 protein: CASSALASTAFSYEQYF

clone size: -
D gene: -
J gene: TRBJ1-1
V gene: TRBV5-6
CDR3 DNA: TGTGCCAGCAGCCAGGGTGGGAGAAAGAACACTGAAGCTTTCTTT
CDR3 protein: CASSQGGRKNTEAFF

clone size: few
D gene: -
J gene: TRBJ1-5
V gene: TRBV28
CDR3 DNA: TGTGCCAGCAGTTTACCCCCATTGGGGGGCAGGCAGCCCCAGCATTTT
CDR3 protein: CASSLPPLGGRQPQHF

clone size: -
D gene: TRBD2
J gene: TRBJ2-3
V gene: TRBV2
CDR3 DNA: TGTGCCAGCAATATCGTAGCGGGGCTCACAGATACGCAGTATTTT
CDR3 protein: CASNIVAGLTDTQYF

clone size: -
D gene: TRBD2
J gene: TRBJ2-3
V gene: TRBV18
CDR3 DNA: TGTGCCAGCTCCCTCGGACTAGCGGACACAGATACGCAGTATTTT
CDR3 protein: CASSLGLADTDTQYF

clone size: -
D gene: -
J gene: TRBJ1-1
V gene: TRBV5-6
CDR3 DNA: TGTGCCAGCAGCTTGAGAGCTGAAGCTTTCTTT
CDR3 protein: CASSLRAEAFF

clone size: -
D gene: TRBD1
J gene: TRBJ1-1
V gene: TRBV19
CDR3 DNA: TGTGCCAGTAGTTCCCCCCCTCAGGGGGCGAGGAACACTGAAGCTTTCTTT
CDR3 protein: CASSSPPQGARNTEAFF

clone size: -
D gene: -
J gene: TRBJ1-2
V gene: TRBV5-1
CDR3 DNA: TGCGCCAGCAGCTTGGACTGGACGTCGAACTATGGCTACACCTTC
CDR3 protein: CASSLDWTSNYGYTF

clone size: -
D gene: -
J gene: TRBJ2-3
V gene: TRBV9
CDR3 DNA: TGTGCCAGCAGCCCCCCGATCGGGGGAGCGGGCACAGATACGCAGTATTTT
CDR3 protein: CASSPPIGGAGTDTQYF

clone size: -
D gene: -
J gene: TRBJ2-7
V gene: TRBV15
CDR3 DNA: TGTGCCACCAGCTTAACGACAGGAACTGCCTACGAGCAGTACTTC
CDR3 protein: CATSLTTGTAYEQYF

clone size: -
D gene: -
J gene: TRBJ2-5
V gene: TRBV6-5
CDR3 DNA: TGTGCCAGCAGTAGGGGGGGCGCGGGGGAGACCCAGTACTTC
CDR3 protein: CASSRGGAGETQYF

clone size: -
D gene: TRBD1
J gene: TRBJ1-4
V gene: TRBV2
CDR3 DNA: TGTGCCAGCAGTGGGCAGGGGGCGGGTGAAAAACTGTTTTTT
CDR3 protein: CASSGQGAGEKLFF

clone size: -
D gene: TRBD2
J gene: TRBJ2-1
V gene: TRBV5-5
CDR3 DNA: TGTGCCAGCAGCTTGGGGGTAGCGGGCCTGTCCTACAATGAGCAGTTCTTC
CDR3 protein: CASSLGVAGLSYNEQFF

clone size: -
D gene: TRBD1
J gene: TRBJ2-7
V gene: TRBV9
CDR3 DNA: TGTGCCAGCAGCGGCCCAGGCAGGCGAGGACAGGGGACCTACGAGCAGTACTTC
CDR3 protein: CASSGPGRRGQGTYEQYF

clone size: -
D gene: -
J gene: TRBJ1-1
V gene: TRBV2
CDR3 DNA: TGTGCCAGCAGTGAAGTTCGTCGGGGCGGGGAAGCTTTCTTT
CDR3 protein: CASSEVRRGGEAFF

clone size: -
D gene: TRBD2
J gene: TRBJ2-4
V gene: TRBV9
CDR3 DNA: TGTGCCAGCAGCCCCGGGACTAGACAAAACATTCAGTACTTC
CDR3 protein: CASSPGTRQNIQYF

clone size: -
D gene: TRBD1
J gene: TRBJ1-1
V gene: TRBV5-1
CDR3 DNA: TGCGCCAGCAGCTTGGAAGCGAGGGGGCATGGCACTGAAGCTTTCTTT
CDR3 protein: CASSLEARGHGTEAFF

clone size: -
D gene: -
J gene: TRBJ1-2
V gene: TRBV7-2
CDR3 DNA: TGTGCCAGCAGCGTAGACATCGGACCCTATGGCTACACCTTC
CDR3 protein: CASSVDIGPYGYTF

clone size: once
D gene: -
J gene: TRBJ2-1
V gene: TRBV14
CDR3 DNA: TGTGCCAGCAGCCCAAGACTTTTGCAGCCGAACTCCTACAATGAGCAGTTCTTC
CDR3 protein: CASSPRLLQPNSYNEQFF

clone size: -
D gene: -
J gene: TRBJ1-5
V gene: TRBV28
CDR3 DNA: TGTGCCAGCATCCTAGGCCCGGGCAATCAGCCCCAGCATTTT
CDR3 protein: CASILGPGNQPQHF

clone size: -
D gene: -
J gene: TRBJ2-3
V gene: TRBV28
CDR3 DNA: TGTGCCAGCAACCCGGATGGAGATACGCAGTATTTT
CDR3 protein: CASNPDGDTQYF

clone size: -
D gene: -
J gene: TRBJ2-2
V gene: TRBV9
CDR3 DNA: TGTGCCAGCAGCGTAGGACCCTCCCCGAACACCGGGGAGCTGTTTTTT
CDR3 protein: CASSVGPSPNTGELFF

clone size: -
D gene: -
J gene: TRBJ2-2
V gene: TRBV10-1
CDR3 DNA: TGCGCCAGCAGTGACTCGGGCCCCGGGGAGCTGTTTTTT
CDR3 protein: CASSDSGPGELFF

clone size: -
D gene: -
J gene: TRBJ2-7
V gene: TRBV14
CDR3 DNA: TGTGCCAGCCGGAAGGGTGGCAGCTCCTACGAGCAGTACTTC
CDR3 protein: CASRKGGSSYEQYF

clone size: -
D gene: TRBD1
J gene: TRBJ2-4
V gene: TRBV25-1
CDR3 DNA: TGTGCCAGCAGTGATTCTCCGGGACAGGCAGCCAAAAACATTCAGTACTTC
CDR3 protein: CASSDSPGQAAKNIQYF

clone size: -
D gene: -
J gene: TRBJ1-1
V gene: TRBV5-1
CDR3 DNA: TGCGCCAGCAGCTTGGTGCCCGATCCAGGGAACACTGAAGCTTTCTTT
CDR3 protein: CASSLVPDPGNTEAFF

clone size: -
D gene: TRBD1
J gene: TRBJ2-7
V gene: TRBV7-2
CDR3 DNA: TGTGCCAGCAGCGTTGGACAGGGGGCTCTCTACGAGCAGTACTTC
CDR3 protein: CASSVGQGALYEQYF

clone size: -
D gene: -
J gene: TRBJ2-7
V gene: TRBV5-6
CDR3 DNA: TGTGCCAGCAGCCAGACAGGAACCCATGTTCAGTACTTC
CDR3 protein: CASSQTGTHVQYF